The entry below gives a single TCR beta chain sequence along with its context. Its antigen is undetermined. This specimen comes from a study of shared clonotypes between healthy human individuals. Here immunoSEQ multiplex PCR was the method, and the copy in TCRdb shows in-frame clones only, minus some. The table records 1,500,000 or so clones, around 95% of them present only once. Among the donors, all were Caucasian adults who lived in Nashville, Tennessee. The CDR3 length is 14 residues. Germline lookup yields CDR1 LNHDA and CDR2 SQIVND (reference sequence). V gave up 3 bases and J gave up 5 bases, with 13 bases separating them. Regarding the study as a whole: Against clonotypes common to all four donors, non-shared ones had lower generation probabilities.

Sequenced sample: naive CD4+ T cells sorted from blood. Documented subset: CD45RA+ positively selected. The chain combines TRBV19 with TRBJ2-5; possibly TRBD2 for D (6 bases). The source is a young man in good health. CDR3 sequence reads: CASSISGVFETQYF. CDR3 DNA: TGTGCCAGTAGTATCTCGGGGGTTTTTGAGACCCAGTACTTC.